These 24 T cell receptor beta chains originate from one sample sequenced in a study of blood T cell repertoires in COVID-19 (dated by TCRdb to between 2020 and 2021). Libraries were built with the immunoSEQ multiplex PCR assay. In TCRdb, the immuneACCESS table is reduced to in-frame sequences with V and J assigned. These tables do not hold every clone; where another copy was compared, an unresolved V gene accounts for under half, and the others remain unexplained. The sample profile shows more than 130,000 clones; approximately 80% of them were found once. The ten largest account for approximately 6.5% of the sample. Input material: peripheral blood. The origin of the receptors is a human donor in a cohort sampled during active COVID-19.

This rearrangement joins TRBV27 to TRBJ1-1; possibly TRBD1 for D (6 bases). The CDR3 extends over 15 amino acids. Trimming left V 2 bases short and J 4 bases short, with 14 bases between. Germline V gives CDR1 MNHEY, CDR2 SMNVEV (reference sequence). The CDR3 region is CASSLMGGRRTEAFF. DNA of the CDR3: TGTGCCAGCAGTTTAATGGGGGGGCGACGCACTGAAGCTTTCTTT.

This sequence joins TRBV5-1 and TRBJ1-2, with D perhaps TRBD1 (6 bases). Germline V gene data show CDR1 as SGHRS and CDR2 as YFSETQ. This CDR3 has 13 residues. V was pared by 2 bases and J by 8 bases, with 13 bases between. CDR3 region: CASSFPGAVGYTF. DNA for the CDR3: TGCGCCAGCAGCTTCCCAGGGGCGGTCGGCTACACCTTC.

V gene TRBV10-1 combines with J gene TRBJ2-7, with D maybe TRBD1 (5 bases). Germline lookup yields CDR1 WNHNN and CDR2 SYGVQD (reference sequence). V was clipped by 0 bases and J by 4 bases, with 19 bases between them. The CDR3 runs to 17 residues. The CDR3 protein is CASSESGRESSSYEQYF. DNA for the CDR3: TGCGCCAGCAGTGAGTCAGGCAGGGAATCCTCATCTTACGAGCAGTACTTC.

V and J are TRBV4-1 and TRBJ1-1; D is perhaps TRBD1 (5 bases). The CDR3 is 15 amino acids. The germline V and J ends were trimmed by 1 base and 1 base, with 10 bases remaining between them. CDR1 is MGHRA and CDR2 is YSYEKL in the germline V gene. This CDR3 is CASSQGRGRNTEAFF. The CDR3 DNA sequence: TGCGCCAGCAGCCAAGGGAGGGGCCGGAACACTGAAGCTTTCTTT.

The sample holds a few counts of this clone. The V gene is TRBV5-1, the J gene TRBJ1-2, with 7 positions matching TRBD1. The length of the CDR3 is 15 residues. CDR1 and CDR2 (germline): SGHRS, YFSETQ. The trim removed 0 bases at V and 2 bases at J, leaving 4 bases unmatched. DNA of the CDR3: TGCGCCAGCAGCTTGGGGTGGGGACAGAACTATGGCTACACCTTC. Amino acid sequence: CASSLGWGQNYGYTF. Drawing the rest from reference TRBV5-1 and TRBJ1-2, the complete variable domain is KAGVTQTPRYLIKTRGQQVTLSCSPISGHRSVSWYQQTPGQGLQFLFEYFSETQRNKGNFPGRFSGRQFSNSRSEMNVSTLELGDSALYLCASSLGWGQNYGYTFGSGTRLTVV.

V is TRBV12-5 and J is TRBJ1-5, with D possibly matching TRBD1 (6 bases). The CDR3 is 14 amino acids. V was shortened by 7 bases and J by 5 bases, with 15 bases between the two germline ends. Germline lookup yields CDR1 LGHNT and CDR2 FRNRAP. The CDR3 DNA follows: TGTGCTAGTGCCCCAAGCGGGGGCCATCAGCCCCAGCATTTT. Amino acids: CASAPSGGHQPQHF.

This clone occurred once. The rearrangement joins TRBV25-1 to TRBJ2-1; 10 positions agree with TRBD1. Germline values: CDR1 MGHDK, CDR2 SYGVNS. The CDR3 has 14 amino acids. V lost 7 bases, J lost 4 bases, and 4 bases stayed unmatched. The CDR3 sequence is CASKGTGDYNEQFF. The CDR3 nucleotides are TGTGCCAGCAAAGGGACAGGGGATTACAATGAGCAGTTCTTC.

The chain is built from TRBV29-1 and TRBJ2-2; 7 positions agree with TRBD1. The CDR3 has 14 amino acids. From germline, CDR1 is SQVTM and CDR2 ANQGSEA. Trimming cost V 7 bases and J 1 base; bases outside gene matches: 6. The CDR3, as DNA: TGCAGCGCCCAACAGGGGATGAACACCGGGGAGCTGTTTTTT. The encoded protein is CSAQQGMNTGELFF.

The CDR3 DNA reads TGTGCCAGCAGTTTCGGGAGGGTCGGAAACACCATATATTTT. It yields the protein CASSFGRVGNTIYF. This chain uses TRBV28 with TRBJ1-3; no clear D gene. The CDR3 sequence is 14 residues long. Germline V gene data show CDR1 as MDHEN and CDR2 as SYDVKM. The V and J ends lost 3 bases and 4 bases respectively, with 10 bases between them.

The gene calls are TRBV2 and TRBJ2-7; 14 bases match TRBD2. The J segment lost 2 bases and the V segment lost 1 base, leaving 7 bases of the junction unmatched. This CDR3 region has 18 residues. CDR1 and CDR2 (germline): SNHLY, FYNNEI. CDR3 coding DNA: TGTGCCAGCAGTGAAGGGGGACTAGCGGGGGCCGCCCCCTACGAGCAGTACTTC. Translated, it gives CASSEGGLAGAAPYEQYF.

The chain uses TRBV5-1 and TRBJ2-5; 8 bases map to TRBD2. This CDR3 contains 14 residues. Germline CDR1 is SGHRS and CDR2 is YFSETQ. Trimming removed 4 bases from V and 4 bases from J; junction bases left unmatched: 6. The CDR3 loop reads CASSPGGVIETQYF. The CDR3, as DNA: TGCGCCAGCAGCCCCGGGGGGGTGATAGAGACCCAGTACTTC.

The J gene is TRBJ2-1, the V gene TRBV6-2 or TRBV6-3; 8 bases agree with TRBD2. The CDR3 length is 16 residues. The V and J ends lost 5 bases and 8 bases, in that order; junction bases with no gene match: 14. Per germline, CDR1 MNHEY and CDR2 SVGEGT. For the CDR3, the DNA is TGTGCCAGCAGTGTCCCTATTGGGACTAGTAACGATGAGCAGTTCTTC. Translating it yields CASSVPIGTSNDEQFF.

The chain couples TRBV24-1 to TRBJ2-3; no firm D call. The CDR3 is 11 amino acids. V shed 6 bases and J shed 6 bases, with 6 bases lying between them. CDR1 is KGHDR and CDR2 is SFDVKD in the germline V gene. The CDR3 is CATSFLDTQYF. The DNA of the CDR3 is TGTGCCACCAGTTTTCTGGATACGCAGTATTTT.

The chain carries TRBV5-1 and TRBJ2-4; the match to TRBD1 covers 7 bases. The CDR3 contains 14 residues. Germline V gene lookup returns CDR1 SGHRS and CDR2 YFSETQ. The J segment lost 8 bases and the V segment lost 0 bases, leaving 5 bases of the junction unmatched. The CDR3 DNA reads as TGCGCCAGCAGCTTGGAGGGGGCGTTGGACATTCAGTACTTC. Translated, it gives CASSLEGALDIQYF.

The chain has TRBV10-3 and TRBJ2-2; 8 bases fit TRBD1. In germline, CDR1 is ENHRY, CDR2 SYGVKD. The CDR3 has 20 residues. J lost 0 bases, V lost 2 bases, and 14 bases had no gene match. In DNA form, the CDR3 reads TGTGCCATCAGTGAGGGGACAGGAGGGAGACTAATTACGAACACCGGGGAGCTGTTTTTT. Amino acid sequence: CAISEGTGGRLITNTGELFF.

V usage is TRBV3-1 (or the pseudogene TRBV3-2) and J usage is TRBJ2-1; D is perhaps TRBD2 (6 bases). The CDR3 length is 15 residues. In germline, CDR1 is LGHDT, CDR2 YNNKEL (reference sequence). Trimming shortened V by 8 bases and J by 8 bases, and 22 bases separated the two germline ends. The CDR3 is CASSVVGGAGDEQFF. CDR3 coding DNA: TGTGCCAGCTCCGTCGTCGGCGGGGCTGGGGATGAGCAGTTCTTC.

The V and J genes are TRBV19 and TRBJ1-1; 9 nucleotides line up with TRBD1. The CDR3 is made up of 15 amino acids. Per the germline V gene, CDR1 is LNHDA and CDR2 is SQIVND (reference sequence). The trim removed 7 bases at V and 0 bases at J, leaving 6 bases unmatched. Here the CDR3 DNA reads TGTGCCAGTATCCCGACAGGGGGGGTGAACACTGAAGCTTTCTTT. It yields the protein CASIPTGGVNTEAFF.

This rearrangement joins TRBV7-2 to TRBJ2-1; 10 bases agree with TRBD2. Trimming removed 0 bases from V and 9 bases from J; junction bases left unmatched: 8. Germline assignment: CDR1 SGHTA and CDR2 FQGNSA. This CDR3 spans 16 amino acids. The CDR3 DNA sequence: TGTGCCAGCAGCTTAGCGGGGAGCGGGGGGGCCCGTGAGCAGTTCTTC. Its translation is CASSLAGSGGAREQFF.

This CDR3 is CASSVGQPNYGYTF. The CDR3 nucleotides are TGTGCCAGCAGCGTCGGACAGCCCAACTATGGCTACACCTTC. The V and J genes are TRBV5-6 and TRBJ1-2; TRBD1 might be the D (6 bases). Per the germline V gene, CDR1 is SGHDT and CDR2 is YYEEEE. The CDR3 loop spans 14 amino acids. The V end was cut by 4 bases, the J end by 2 bases, with 12 bases between.

This clone occurred once. The chain carries TRBV28 and TRBJ2-1; D ambiguous. This CDR3 contains 11 residues. Germline V CDR1 and CDR2: MDHEN, SYDVKM. Trimming removed 3 bases at V and 16 bases at J, with 13 bases between. The CDR3 DNA sequence: TGTGCCAGCAGTTTGCGATTAATGATTTTCTTC. This sequence encodes CASSLRLMIFF.

V usage is TRBV24-1 and J usage is TRBJ1-2; TRBD1 agrees at 12 bases. Germline V gives CDR1 KGHDR, CDR2 SFDVKD. The CDR3 totals 18 residues. Trimming took 5 bases from V and 6 from J; bases not matched to a gene: 15. CDR3 sequence (DNA): TGTGCCACCAGTGTGTGCCGTCCTCCCGGGACAGGGGGCAATGGCTACACCTTC. Residues: CATSVCRPPGTGGNGYTF.

The J gene is TRBJ2-2, the V gene TRBV18; TRBD2 matches at 7 bases. The CDR3 runs 15 residues. Germline CDR1 reads KGHSH; CDR2 reads LQKENI. The ends lost 6 bases at V and 4 bases at J; junction bases unmatched: 8. In DNA form, the CDR3 reads TGTGCCAGCTCGCCCTCCAGCGGGGCCACCGGGGAGCTGTTTTTT. This codes for CASSPSSGATGELFF.

This rearrangement joins TRBV3-1 (or the pseudogene TRBV3-2) to TRBJ2-2; D might be TRBD2 (6 bases). The CDR3 is made up of 15 amino acids. Trimming left V 3 bases short and J 4 bases short, with 12 bases between. The germline CDR1 and CDR2 sequences are LGHDT and YNNKEL (reference sequence). The CDR3 reads CASSHVEGITGELFF. Written as DNA, the CDR3 is TGTGCCAGCAGCCACGTGGAGGGGATCACCGGGGAGCTGTTTTTT.

V usage is TRBV28 and J usage is TRBJ1-5, with 9 bases that match TRBD1. V shed 7 bases, J shed 7 bases, and the junction held 14 bases outside the gene matches. Germline assignment: CDR1 MDHEN and CDR2 SYDVKM. The CDR3 is 16 amino acids. In nucleotides, the CDR3 is TGTGCCAGCAAATCTTCCGGGACAGGGTCAATGCAGCCCCAGCATTTT. Translated, it gives CASKSSGTGSMQPQHF.